Described below is a single TCR beta chain sequence and its context. Its matching antigen is unknown. Germline CDR1 reads KGHDR; CDR2 reads SFDVKD. There are 15 residues in the CDR3. Trimming at V came to 3 bases and at J to 2 bases, leaving 5 bases not matched to a gene. This specimen belongs to a study of identical twins. One entry per CDR3 protein, called by TCRdb with MiXCR from the 5' RACE reads. The sample gives 700,000 to 950,000 distinct CDR3 sequences, 9% to 15% of which show up once; around 1.6% is in the top ten. General study points: Insertion counts were lower in abundant cord blood beta clonotypes, a trend that memory repertoires did not show. Researchers reported excess low generation probability among twin-shared out-of-frame alpha sequences.

This sample was shared with a second study, whose subject was yellow fever vaccine responses in identical twins.

What was sequenced was PBMCs. This chain joins TRBV24-1 and TRBJ2-5; 7 bases are shared with TRBD1. The sequence came from a woman aged 18-29 years in good health. Written as DNA, the CDR3 is TGTGCCACCAGTGATGAAGGGACAGATCAAGAGACCCAGTACTTC. It codes for CATSDEGTDQETQYF.